Each of the 32 T cell receptor beta chains below was sequenced from the same sample in a study of T cells after yellow fever vaccination. MiXCR, applied by TCRdb to the 5' RACE reads, yields one record per CDR3 protein. Of roughly 170,000 distinct CDR3 sequences in the sample, 5.5% to 7.5% are singletons; the top ten hold 2.9%. Sequenced material: CD4+ T cells sorted from PBMCs, taken on the day of the first yellow fever vaccination. The origin of the receptors is a man in his late teens or twenties who received the YFV17D yellow fever vaccine.

This clonotype was detected many times. This chain joins TRBV5-1 and TRBJ1-1, with a tentative D call TRBD1 (5 bases). Germline loops: CDR1 SGHRS, CDR2 YFSETQ. The CDR3 length is 16 residues. Trimming took off 0 bases at V and 6 bases at J, with 18 bases between the two ends. CDR3 bases: TGCGCCAGCAGCTTGGCCGGGGGGGTAATCACAGCTGAAGCTTTCTTT. Protein product: CASSLAGGVITAEAFF.

This clonotype came up many times. The chain uses TRBV6-5 and TRBJ1-1; the D gene is possibly TRBD1 (6 bases). Per germline, CDR1 MNHEY and CDR2 SVGAGI. The V end was cut by 3 bases, the J end by 5 bases, with 13 bases between. The CDR3 totals 14 residues. CDR3 region: CASSYRQGRTEAFF. The CDR3 coding sequence is TGTGCCAGCAGTTATCGGCAGGGGAGGACTGAAGCTTTCTTT.

This clonotype was recorded many times. This chain connects TRBV6-1 to TRBJ1-2, with TRBD1 matching 7 bases. V shed 5 bases and J 4 bases; nucleotides not matched to a gene: 7. This CDR3 comprises 14 residues. Per the germline V gene, CDR1 is MNHNS and CDR2 is SASEGT. The DNA of the CDR3 is TGTGCCAGCAGTAGAGACAGGGACACCTATGGCTACACCTTC. Translated, it gives CASSRDRDTYGYTF.

This clonotype came up many times. The chain combines TRBV12-3 or TRBV12-4 with TRBJ2-2, with a possible D match to TRBD1 (5 bases). V lost 5 bases and J lost 3, with 16 bases in between. This CDR3 contains 16 residues. CDR3 protein: CASSPTRGQYTGELFF. The DNA for the CDR3 is TGTGCCAGCAGTCCCACCCGAGGACAATACACCGGGGAGCTGTTTTTT.

This clonotype was found a few times. The chain combines TRBV7-3 with TRBJ1-1, with D hard to call. V dropped 3 bases and J dropped 4 bases, with 18 bases sitting between them. The CDR3 contains 16 residues. Germline CDR1 is SGHTA and CDR2 is FQGTGA. The chain's CDR3 is CASSLVSPRWGTEAFF. In DNA form, the CDR3 reads TGTGCCAGCAGCTTGGTGAGCCCCCGATGGGGCACTGAAGCTTTCTTT.

The chain employs TRBV5-5 and TRBJ2-6; D gene unclear. The V gene's germline CDR1 is SGHKS and CDR2 YYEKEE (reference sequence). V lost 0 bases to trimming and J lost 4 bases, with 11 bases between them. This CDR3 has 16 residues. CDR3 sequence: CASSLAASRGANVLTF. CDR3 sequence (DNA): TGTGCCAGCAGCTTGGCAGCGTCTAGGGGGGCCAACGTCCTGACTTTC.

This clonotype was seen more than once but under ten times. The chain couples TRBV3-1 to TRBJ1-3; no firm D call. There are 20 residues in the CDR3. V lost 0 bases to trimming and J lost 0 bases, with 21 bases between them. Germline V gene data show CDR1 as LGHDT and CDR2 as YNNKEL (reference sequence). CDR3 in amino acids: CASSQDWRRLRPDSGNTIYF. The CDR3 bases are TGTGCCAGCAGCCAAGATTGGAGAAGACTCCGACCTGACTCTGGAAACACCATATATTTT.

A word on this clonotype: At one end, the junction sequence differs from germline, possibly due to a read error. CDR3 nucleotide sequence: TGTGCCAGCTGTGAACTAGCCAAAAACATTCAGTACTTC. Protein: CASCELAKNIQYF. This chain joins TRBV6-1 and TRBJ2-4; D is unclear. In germline, CDR1 is MNHNS, CDR2 SASEGT. CDR3 length: 13 amino acids.

The rearrangement links TRBV20-1 to TRBJ1-1, with D unresolved. The CDR3 runs 14 residues. Germline V gene sequence: CDR1 DFQATT, CDR2 SNEGSKA (reference sequence). Trimming left V 2 bases short and J 1 base short, with 11 bases between. The CDR3 nucleotides are TGCAGTGCTAGATTCGTGGGGAGGAACACTGAAGCTTTCTTT. Protein sequence: CSARFVGRNTEAFF.

This clonotype appeared many times. The chain uses TRBV5-4 and TRBJ2-7; D call uncertain. V lost 3 bases to trimming and J lost 2 bases, with 9 bases between them. Germline V gene sequence: CDR1 SGHNT, CDR2 YYREEE (reference sequence). The CDR3 has 13 amino acids. The CDR3 nucleotides read TGTGCCAGCAGCTCGCAGAACACCTACGAGCAGTACTTC. This codes for CASSSQNTYEQYF.

This clonotype was counted many times. The V and J genes are TRBV7-8 and TRBJ1-5; D gene unclear. This CDR3 region has 16 residues. Trimming took off 1 base at V and 0 bases at J, with 10 bases between the two ends. Germline V gene lookup returns CDR1 SGHVS and CDR2 FQNEAQ. CDR3 loop: CASSLGRHFSNQPQHF. The CDR3 coding sequence is TGTGCCAGCAGCTTAGGGAGACATTTTAGCAATCAGCCCCAGCATTTT.

This clonotype was counted a few times. This chain uses TRBV6-1 with TRBJ2-6; tentative D call: TRBD2 (5 bases). V was shortened by 6 bases and J by 2 bases, with 8 bases between the two germline ends. The CDR3 runs 14 residues. Germline V lookup: CDR1 MNHNS, CDR2 SASEGT. CDR3 sequence reads: CASSLEAGANVLTF. Here the CDR3 DNA reads TGTGCCAGCAGCCTGGAGGCTGGGGCCAACGTCCTGACTTTC.

This clonotype appeared many times. The V and J genes are TRBV20-1 and TRBJ1-2, with 8 positions matching TRBD1. The trim removed 3 bases at V and 4 bases at J, leaving 10 bases unmatched. Per germline, CDR1 DFQATT and CDR2 SNEGSKA (reference sequence). The CDR3 sequence is 15 residues long. Here the CDR3 reads CSARPPGQVAYGYTF. The CDR3 DNA follows: TGCAGTGCTAGGCCTCCGGGACAGGTGGCCTATGGCTACACCTTC.

The rearrangement links TRBV14 to TRBJ2-2, with D perhaps matching TRBD2 (5 bases). CDR1 is SGHDN and CDR2 is FVKESK in the germline V gene. The CDR3 extends over 17 amino acids. With 5 bases removed from V and 3 bases from J, the gap between germline ends came to 19 bases. CDR3 in amino acids: CASSNHIPEGYTGELFF. The DNA of the CDR3 is TGTGCCAGCAGCAATCACATACCAGAGGGATACACCGGGGAGCTGTTTTTT.

This clonotype was counted many times. The chain joins TRBV20-1 to TRBJ2-5; 9 bases agree with TRBD1. V shed 6 bases and J 5 bases; nucleotides not matched to a gene: 4. Germline assignment: CDR1 DFQATT and CDR2 SNEGSKA (reference sequence). The CDR3 covers 12 residues. The CDR3 DNA follows: TGCAGTGCGAACACAGGGGGCGAGACCCAGTACTTC. Protein: CSANTGGETQYF.

CDR3 in DNA: TGTGCCAGCAGTTTTCCATCTATATTGGCAGATACGCAGTATTTT. It codes for CASSFPSILADTQYF. V is TRBV5-4 and J is TRBJ2-3, with D unclear. The V gene's germline CDR1 is SGHNT and CDR2 YYREEE (reference sequence). The CDR3 is made up of 15 amino acids. The V and J ends lost 5 bases and 4 bases respectively, with 17 bases between them. Using reference TRBV5-4 and TRBJ2-3 for the parts outside the CDR3, the full variable domain is ETGVTQSPTHLIKTRGQQVTLRCSSQSGHNTVSWYQQALGQGPQFIFQYYREEENGRGNFPPRFSGLQFPNYSSELNVNALELDDSALYLCASSFPSILADTQYFGPGTRLTVL.

The V and J genes are TRBV7-2 and TRBJ1-1, with unresolved D. This CDR3 contains 12 residues. Between the trimmed V and J ends, which lost 5 bases and 3 bases, there was a span of 7 bases. Germline V gene sequence: CDR1 SGHTA, CDR2 FQGNSA. The CDR3 region has the DNA TGTGCCAGCAGCCTCCTATACACTGAAGCTTTCTTT. Residues: CASSLLYTEAFF.

This clonotype occurred a few times. Here the CDR3 DNA reads TGTGCCAGCGGAACAAACACAGATACGCAGTATTTT. Its protein is CASGTNTDTQYF. The V gene is TRBV12-3 or TRBV12-4, the J gene TRBJ2-3, with D hard to call. The CDR3 runs to 12 residues. V was cut by 8 bases and J by 2 bases, with 8 bases left in between.

This chain uses TRBV5-1 with TRBJ2-3, with unresolved D. Trimming shortened V by 4 bases and J by 1 base, and 13 bases separated the two germline ends. Germline CDR1 SGHRS, CDR2 YFSETQ. The CDR3 is 15 amino acids. DNA of the CDR3: TGCGCCAGCAGCCTGACGGACGCACGCACAGATACGCAGTATTTT. It encodes CASSLTDARTDTQYF.

The chain joins TRBV20-1 to TRBJ2-7; possibly TRBD1 or TRBD2 for D (6 bases each). CDR3 length: 12 amino acids. Germline assignment: CDR1 DFQATT and CDR2 SNEGSKA (reference sequence). Trimming left V 5 bases short and J 5 bases short, with 13 bases between. In nucleotides, the CDR3 is TGCAGTGCTTACGACAGGACTAACGAGCAGTACGTC. Translation: CSAYDRTNEQYV.

The V gene is TRBV6-2 or TRBV6-3, the J gene TRBJ1-6, with D unclear. The CDR3 runs 16 residues. V was clipped by 6 bases and J by 5 bases, with 17 bases between them. Germline values: CDR1 MNHEY, CDR2 SVGEGT. The CDR3 sequence: CASSSDATRNNSPLHF. The CDR3 nucleotides read TGTGCCAGCAGCTCAGACGCGACAAGAAATAATTCACCCCTCCACTTT.

This clonotype was observed many times. The chain combines TRBV6-1 with TRBJ2-7, with TRBD1 matching 7 bases. The CDR3 spans 13 residues. Germline V gene lookup returns CDR1 MNHNS and CDR2 SASEGT. With V trimmed by 2 bases and J by 7 bases, 5 bases remained unmatched. CDR3 coding DNA: TGTGCCAGCAGTGAAAGACAGGGTAGGGAGCAGTACGTC. Its protein product is CASSERQGREQYV.

This clonotype was counted at least ten times. The gene calls are TRBV20-1 and TRBJ1-1; D is unclear. CDR1 is DFQATT, CDR2 SNEGSKA, per germline (reference sequence). The CDR3 length is 15 residues. The V gene lost 3 bases and the J gene lost 3 bases, with 17 bases spanning the gap. The CDR3 sequence is CSARIPFDQHTEAFF. CDR3 DNA sequence: TGCAGTGCTAGGATACCCTTCGACCAGCACACTGAAGCTTTCTTT.

This clonotype was detected only a few times. This chain connects TRBV7-2 to TRBJ1-1; D unclear. Trimming took 1 base from V and 0 from J, leaving 9 bases between them. Germline V lookup: CDR1 SGHTA, CDR2 FQGNSA. The length of the CDR3 is 15 residues. The CDR3 coding sequence is TGTGCCAGCAGCTTAGTTCCCGGTTTGAACACTGAAGCTTTCTTT. Its protein is CASSLVPGLNTEAFF.

This clonotype was seen repeatedly, ten times or more. The CDR3 DNA reads as TGCGCCAGCAGCTTAATGACCGGCGACTACGAGCAGTACGTC. Amino acids: CASSLMTGDYEQYV. The genes are TRBV5-1 and TRBJ2-7; D is undetermined. Germline-derived CDR1 and CDR2 are SGHRS and YFSETQ. V lost 2 bases to trimming and J lost 3 bases, with 12 bases between them. CDR3 length: 14 amino acids.

The chain has TRBV7-2 and TRBJ2-7; the match to TRBD1 covers 8 bases. Germline-derived CDR1 and CDR2 are SGHTA and FQGNSA. Trimming removed 4 bases from V and 2 bases from J; junction bases left unmatched: 4. The CDR3 is 14 residues long. CDR3 protein: CASSWRQGTYEQYF. In nucleotides, the CDR3 is TGTGCCAGCAGCTGGAGACAGGGGACCTACGAGCAGTACTTC.

This clonotype was recorded many times. The chain employs TRBV10-3 and TRBJ1-1; D not resolved. Germline lookup yields CDR1 ENHRY and CDR2 SYGVKD. Trimming took 0 bases from V and 3 from J, leaving 5 bases between them. This CDR3 is 13 amino acids long. Written as DNA, the CDR3 is TGTGCCATCAGTGAGTCGTTGTACACTGAAGCTTTCTTT. Encoded protein: CAISESLYTEAFF.

The chain recombines TRBV7-2 with TRBJ1-1; D ambiguous. Germline CDR1 and CDR2: SGHTA and FQGNSA. There are 14 residues in the CDR3. Deletions cut 5 bases from V and 8 bases from J, with 18 bases between. In nucleotides, the CDR3 is TGTGCCAGCAGCATAGGACGGGCTGGCCCAGAAGCTTTCTTT. Its protein product is CASSIGRAGPEAFF.

The chain recombines TRBV7-3 with TRBJ2-5; 9 bases map to TRBD1. Trimming at V came to 5 bases and at J to 4 bases, leaving 8 bases not matched to a gene. The CDR3 runs 15 residues. CDR1 and CDR2 (germline): SGHTA, FQGTGA. CDR3 DNA sequence: TGTGCCAGCAGCCCCGGGACAGGGTCGTCAGAGACCCAGTACTTC. Residues: CASSPGTGSSETQYF.

In its sample, this clonotype ranks as medium-sized. The chain joins TRBV12-5 to TRBJ2-7; D perhaps matches TRBD1 (6 bases). Germline V gene data show CDR1 as LGHNT and CDR2 as FRNRAP. The CDR3 totals 14 residues. V lost 8 bases to trimming and J lost 3 bases, with 17 bases between them. The CDR3 DNA is TGTGCTAGTTCCAACAGGGTGGGTAACTACGAGCAGTACTTC. Amino acids: CASSNRVGNYEQYF.

This clonotype has ten or more counts. V gene TRBV20-1 combines with J gene TRBJ1-6; 7 bases align to TRBD1. There are 13 residues in the CDR3. Germline V gene data show CDR1 as DFQATT and CDR2 as SNEGSKA (reference sequence). V lost 5 bases to trimming and J lost 5 bases; unmatched junction nucleotides: 3. The CDR3 here is CSAVTGNNSPLHF. CDR3 DNA: TGCAGTGCTGTGACAGGGAATAATTCACCCCTCCACTTT.

This clonotype was seen more than once but under ten times. The CDR3, as DNA: TGTGCCTGGAGTGTGGGGAGTATTAGCAATCAGCCCCAGCATTTT. Amino acids: CAWSVGSISNQPQHF. The chain is built from TRBV30 and TRBJ1-5; no definite D call. The CDR3 is made up of 15 amino acids. Germline V gene data show CDR1 as GTSNPN and CDR2 as SVGIG (reference sequence). V gave up 0 bases and J gave up 0 bases, with 9 bases separating them.